This T cell receptor (beta chain) was sequenced in a study of T-cell reconstitution after alpha-beta-depleted transplantation in children. Whole-study findings and limits: Some patients' high day-60 TCRbeta diversity was attributed to recipient cells surviving conditioning.

Preparation of the TCRbeta library used unique molecular identifiers. One entry per CDR3 protein, called by TCRdb with MiXCR from the PCR reads. Among about 290,000 distinct CDR3 sequences listed, about a tenth were seen once. This clonotype was seen repeatedly, ten times or more. What it binds is unknown. From germline, CDR1 is SGHAT and CDR2 FQNNGV. The V and J ends lost 0 bases and 2 bases, in that order; junction bases with no gene match: 1. This CDR3 is built from 16 residues. The chain combines TRBV11-2 with TRBJ2-1; 10 nucleotides line up with TRBD2. This receptor was taken from a boy less than two years old with acute myeloid leukemia, due to receive a stem cell transplant. The source material was PBMCs, sampled before TCRalphabeta/CD19-depleted stem cell transplant. Here the CDR3 reads CASSLELAGAYNEQFF. The CDR3 bases are TGTGCCAGCAGCTTAGAGCTAGCGGGAGCCTACAATGAGCAGTTCTTC.